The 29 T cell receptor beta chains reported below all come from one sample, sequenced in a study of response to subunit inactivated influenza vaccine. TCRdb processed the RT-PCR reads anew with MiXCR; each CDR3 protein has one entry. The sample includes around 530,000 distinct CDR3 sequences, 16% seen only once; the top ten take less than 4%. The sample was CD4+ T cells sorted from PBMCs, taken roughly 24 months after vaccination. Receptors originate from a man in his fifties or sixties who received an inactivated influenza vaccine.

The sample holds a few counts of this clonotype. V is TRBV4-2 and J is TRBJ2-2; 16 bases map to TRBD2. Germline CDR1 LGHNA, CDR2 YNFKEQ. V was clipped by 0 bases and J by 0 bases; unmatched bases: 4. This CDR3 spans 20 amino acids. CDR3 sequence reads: CASSQDLGLAGGANTGELFF. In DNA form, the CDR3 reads TGTGCCAGCAGCCAAGATTTGGGACTAGCGGGGGGGGCGAACACCGGGGAGCTGTTTTTT.

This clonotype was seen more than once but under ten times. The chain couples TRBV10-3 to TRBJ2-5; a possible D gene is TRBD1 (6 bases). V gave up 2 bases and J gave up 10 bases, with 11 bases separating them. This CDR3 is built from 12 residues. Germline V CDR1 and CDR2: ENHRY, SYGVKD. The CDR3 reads CAISEPGQNQYF. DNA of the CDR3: TGTGCCATCAGTGAGCCAGGACAGAACCAGTACTTC.

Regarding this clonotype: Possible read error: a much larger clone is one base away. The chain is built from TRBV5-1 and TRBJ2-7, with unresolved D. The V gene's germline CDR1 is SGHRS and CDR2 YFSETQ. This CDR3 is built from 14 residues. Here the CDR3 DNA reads TGCGCCATCAGCTTGGACCCCGAATCCTACGAGCAGTACTTC. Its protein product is CAISLDPESYEQYF.

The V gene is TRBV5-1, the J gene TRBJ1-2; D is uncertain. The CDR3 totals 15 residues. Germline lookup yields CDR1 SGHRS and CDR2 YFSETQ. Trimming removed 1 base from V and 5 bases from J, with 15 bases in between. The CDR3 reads CASSLSQLSRYGYTF. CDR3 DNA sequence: TGCGCCAGCAGCTTGAGTCAGCTCTCTCGGTATGGCTACACCTTC.

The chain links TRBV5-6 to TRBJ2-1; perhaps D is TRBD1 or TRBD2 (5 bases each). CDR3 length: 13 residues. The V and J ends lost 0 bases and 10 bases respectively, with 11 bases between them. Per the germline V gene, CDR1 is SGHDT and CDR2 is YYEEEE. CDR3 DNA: TGTGCCAGCAGCTTGGGGCGGTGGGGGGAGCAGTTCTTC. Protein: CASSLGRWGEQFF.

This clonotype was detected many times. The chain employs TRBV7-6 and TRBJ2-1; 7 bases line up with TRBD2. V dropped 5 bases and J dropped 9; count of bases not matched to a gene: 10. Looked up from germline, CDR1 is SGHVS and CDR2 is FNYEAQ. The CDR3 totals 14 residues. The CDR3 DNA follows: TGTGCCAGCAGCCTGAGGACTAGGGAGGGTGAGCAGTTCTTC. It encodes CASSLRTREGEQFF.

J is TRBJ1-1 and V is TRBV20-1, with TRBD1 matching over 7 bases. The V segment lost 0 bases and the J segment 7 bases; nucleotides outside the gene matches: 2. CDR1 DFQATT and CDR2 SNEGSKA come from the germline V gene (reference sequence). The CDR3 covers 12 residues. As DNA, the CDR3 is TGCAGTGCTAGAGAGGGACAGCGTGAAGCTTTCTTT. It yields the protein CSAREGQREAFF.

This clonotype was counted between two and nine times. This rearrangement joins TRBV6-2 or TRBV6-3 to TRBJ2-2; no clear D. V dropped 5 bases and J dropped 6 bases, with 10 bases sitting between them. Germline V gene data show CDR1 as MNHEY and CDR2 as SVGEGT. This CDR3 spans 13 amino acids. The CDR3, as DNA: TGTGCCAGCAGTCCTCCCTTAGCCGGGGAGCTGTTTTTT. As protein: CASSPPLAGELFF.

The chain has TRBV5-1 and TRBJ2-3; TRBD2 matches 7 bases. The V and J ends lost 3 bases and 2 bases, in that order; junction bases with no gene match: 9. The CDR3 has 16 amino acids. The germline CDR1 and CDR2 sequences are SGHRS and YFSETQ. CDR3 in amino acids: CASSSGRGDYTDTQYF. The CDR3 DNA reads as TGCGCCAGCAGCTCAGGCCGGGGGGACTACACAGATACGCAGTATTTT.

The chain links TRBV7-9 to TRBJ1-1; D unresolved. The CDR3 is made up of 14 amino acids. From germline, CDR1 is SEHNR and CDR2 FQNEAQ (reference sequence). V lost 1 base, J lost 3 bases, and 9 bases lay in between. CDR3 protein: CASSLVPQDTEAFF. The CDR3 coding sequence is TGTGCCAGCAGCTTAGTGCCCCAGGACACTGAAGCTTTCTTT.

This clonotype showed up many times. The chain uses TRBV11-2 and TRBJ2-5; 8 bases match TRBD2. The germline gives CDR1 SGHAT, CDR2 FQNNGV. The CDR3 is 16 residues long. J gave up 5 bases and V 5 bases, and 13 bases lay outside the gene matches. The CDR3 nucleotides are TGTGCCAGCAGCCCAGGAGCGGGGGTGTCTCTGGAGACCCAGTACTTC. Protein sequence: CASSPGAGVSLETQYF.

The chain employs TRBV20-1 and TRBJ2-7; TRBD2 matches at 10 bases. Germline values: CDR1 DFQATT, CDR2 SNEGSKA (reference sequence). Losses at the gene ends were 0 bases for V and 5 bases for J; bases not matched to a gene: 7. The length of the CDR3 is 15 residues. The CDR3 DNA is TGCAGTGCTAGAGATTCTCTAGCGGGGGAGGACGAGCAGTACTTC. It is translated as CSARDSLAGEDEQYF.

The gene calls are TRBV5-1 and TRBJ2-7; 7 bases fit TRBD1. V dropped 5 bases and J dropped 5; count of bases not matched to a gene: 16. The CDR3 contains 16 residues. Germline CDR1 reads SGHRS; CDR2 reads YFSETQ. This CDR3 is CASRPTTGAKGNEQYF. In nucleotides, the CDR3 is TGCGCCAGCAGACCTACTACAGGGGCCAAGGGGAACGAGCAGTACTTC.

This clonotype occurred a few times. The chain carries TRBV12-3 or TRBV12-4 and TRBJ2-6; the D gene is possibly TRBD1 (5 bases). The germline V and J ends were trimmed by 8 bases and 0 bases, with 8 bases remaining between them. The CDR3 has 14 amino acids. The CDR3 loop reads CASQTGSGANVLTF. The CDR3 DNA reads TGTGCCAGCCAAACAGGCTCTGGGGCCAACGTCCTGACTTTC.

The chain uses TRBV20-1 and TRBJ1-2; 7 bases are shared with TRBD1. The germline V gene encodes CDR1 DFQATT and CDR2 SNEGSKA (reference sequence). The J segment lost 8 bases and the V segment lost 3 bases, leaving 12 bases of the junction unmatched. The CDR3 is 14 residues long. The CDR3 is CSASPATGRIGYTF. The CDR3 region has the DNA TGCAGTGCTAGCCCTGCGACAGGGAGAATAGGCTACACCTTC.

CDR3 region: CASSVAPGGSSTDTQYF. DNA of the CDR3: TGTGCCAGCAGCGTAGCTCCCGGCGGTTCTAGCACAGATACGCAGTATTTT. The chain couples TRBV9 to TRBJ2-3, with D unclear. Trimming removed 0 bases at V and 0 bases at J, with 14 bases between. CDR3 length equals 17 residues. Germline lookup yields CDR1 SGDLS and CDR2 YYNGEE.

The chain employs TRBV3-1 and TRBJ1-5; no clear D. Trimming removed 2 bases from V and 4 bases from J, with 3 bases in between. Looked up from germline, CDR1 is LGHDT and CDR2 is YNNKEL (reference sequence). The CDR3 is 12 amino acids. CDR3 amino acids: CASSQTNQPQHF. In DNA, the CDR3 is TGTGCCAGCAGCCAAACAAATCAGCCCCAGCATTTT.

For the CDR3, the DNA is TGTGCCAGCAGCCCGATCCGGGACAGGGAGACCCAGTACTTC. This translates into CASSPIRDRETQYF. The V call is TRBV11-2, the J call TRBJ2-5, with TRBD1 identical over 8 bases. The V gene's germline CDR1 is SGHAT and CDR2 FQNNGV. Germline trimming cut 5 bases from V and 5 bases from J; bases unmatched to any gene: 7. The CDR3 contains 14 residues.

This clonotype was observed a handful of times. The CDR3, as DNA: TGCGCCAGCAGCTGGGGCGGGAATGAGCAGTTCTTC. Its translation is CASSWGGNEQFF. This chain connects TRBV5-1 to TRBJ2-1; D possibly matches TRBD1 or TRBD2 (5 bases each). This CDR3 contains 12 residues. CDR1 and CDR2 from the germline V gene are SGHRS and YFSETQ. The ends were cut back, 3 bases at V and 7 bases at J, with 8 bases in the middle.

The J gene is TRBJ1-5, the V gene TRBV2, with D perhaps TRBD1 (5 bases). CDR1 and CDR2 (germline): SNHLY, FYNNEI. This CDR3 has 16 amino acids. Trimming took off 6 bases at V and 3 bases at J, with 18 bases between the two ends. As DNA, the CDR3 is TGTGCCAGCAGGTCACTCGGGGAGGGGACCAATCAGCCCCAGCATTTT. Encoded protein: CASRSLGEGTNQPQHF.

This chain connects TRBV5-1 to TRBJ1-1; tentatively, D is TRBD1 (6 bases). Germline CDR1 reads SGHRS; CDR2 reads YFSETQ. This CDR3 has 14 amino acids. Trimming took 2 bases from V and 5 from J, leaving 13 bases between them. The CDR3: CASSFQGTDTEAFF. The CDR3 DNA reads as TGCGCCAGCAGCTTCCAGGGGACGGATACTGAAGCTTTCTTT.

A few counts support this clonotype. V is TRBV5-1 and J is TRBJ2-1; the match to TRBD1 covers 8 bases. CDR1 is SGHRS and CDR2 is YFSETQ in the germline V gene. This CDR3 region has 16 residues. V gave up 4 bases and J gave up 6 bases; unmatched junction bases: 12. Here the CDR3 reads CASSPLFQGAGNEQFF. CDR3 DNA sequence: TGCGCCAGCAGCCCCCTTTTCCAGGGGGCTGGCAATGAGCAGTTCTTC.

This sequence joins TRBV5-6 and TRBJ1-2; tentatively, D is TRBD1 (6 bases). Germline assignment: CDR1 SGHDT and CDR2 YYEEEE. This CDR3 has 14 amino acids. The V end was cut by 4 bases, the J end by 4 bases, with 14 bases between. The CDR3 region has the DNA TGTGCCAGCAGCCCGACCAGACAGGTCTATGGCTACACCTTC. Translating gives CASSPTRQVYGYTF.

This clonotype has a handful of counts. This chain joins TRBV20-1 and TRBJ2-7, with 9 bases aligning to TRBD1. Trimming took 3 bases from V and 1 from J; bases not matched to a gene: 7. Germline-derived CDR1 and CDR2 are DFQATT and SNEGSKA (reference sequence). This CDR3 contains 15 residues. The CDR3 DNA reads TGCAGTGCTAGGGAATGGGGACAGGGATCCTACGAGCAGTACTTC. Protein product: CSAREWGQGSYEQYF.

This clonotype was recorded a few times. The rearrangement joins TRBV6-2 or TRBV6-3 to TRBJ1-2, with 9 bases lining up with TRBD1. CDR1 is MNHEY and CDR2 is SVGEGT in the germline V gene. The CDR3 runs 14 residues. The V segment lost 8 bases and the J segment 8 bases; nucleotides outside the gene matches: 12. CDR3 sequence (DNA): TGTGCCAGCTACAACCGAGGGACAGGGAACGGCTACACCTTC. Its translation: CASYNRGTGNGYTF.

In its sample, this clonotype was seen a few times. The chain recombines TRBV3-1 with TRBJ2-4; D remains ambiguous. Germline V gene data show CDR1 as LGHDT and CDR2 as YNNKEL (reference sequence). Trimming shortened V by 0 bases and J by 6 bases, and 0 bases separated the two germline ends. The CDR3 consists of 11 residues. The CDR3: CASSQENIQYF. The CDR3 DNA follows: TGTGCCAGCAGCCAAGAAAACATTCAGTACTTC.

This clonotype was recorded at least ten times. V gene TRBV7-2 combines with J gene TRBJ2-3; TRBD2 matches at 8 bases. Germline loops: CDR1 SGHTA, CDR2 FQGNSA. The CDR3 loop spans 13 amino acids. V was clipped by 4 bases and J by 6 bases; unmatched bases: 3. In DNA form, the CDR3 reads TGTGCCAGCAGCTGGACTAGCTCTGATACGCAGTATTTT. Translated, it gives CASSWTSSDTQYF.

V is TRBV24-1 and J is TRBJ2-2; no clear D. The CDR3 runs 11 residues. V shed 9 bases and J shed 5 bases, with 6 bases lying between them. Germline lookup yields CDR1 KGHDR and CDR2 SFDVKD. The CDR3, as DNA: TGTGCCACCGGGGAAACCGGGGAGCTGTTTTTT. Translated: CATGETGELFF.

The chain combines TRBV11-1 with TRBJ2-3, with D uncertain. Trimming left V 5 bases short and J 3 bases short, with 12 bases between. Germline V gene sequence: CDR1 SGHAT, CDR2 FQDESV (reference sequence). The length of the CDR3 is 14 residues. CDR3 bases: TGTGCCAGCAGCCCTACAACGGTGACAGATACGCAGTATTTT. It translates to CASSPTTVTDTQYF.